A selection of T cell receptor beta chains follows, all from one sample in a study of blood T cell repertoires in COVID-19. Measured with immunoSEQ multiplex PCR; TCRdb has only the in-frame clones, and not every one. The data contain approximately 200,000 clones, 65% to 90% of them seen just once; the ten biggest clones take up roughly 4.5%. Sequenced: PBMCs or T cells enriched from blood (not recorded which). All receptors come from a woman aged 25 to 45 who had been exposed to COVID-19. The CDR3 runs from the conserved cysteine through the conserved F or W. The order of the fields is V gene, clone size, D gene, J gene, CDR3 DNA, CDR3 protein. D genes are given only for firm matches. Only part of the rows carry a size: once, few, many, or a class if the clone is expanded.

V: TRBV27
size: -
D: -
J: TRBJ1-3
DNA: TGTGCCAGCAGTCCCACTTTTACCACCGGAAACACCATATATTTT
CDR3: CASSPTFTTGNTIYF

V: TRBV3-1/TRBV3-2
size: -
D: -
J: TRBJ2-5
DNA: TGTGCCAGCAGCCGAAGGGGCTTGGCCCAGTACTTC
CDR3: CASSRRGLAQYF

V: TRBV5-6
size: once
D: -
J: TRBJ2-1
DNA: TGTGCCAGCAGCTTCAGGTCACTCTCCTACAATGAGCAGTTCTTC
CDR3: CASSFRSLSYNEQFF

V: TRBV10-2
size: -
D: -
J: TRBJ1-1
DNA: TGCGCCAGCAGTGAGTCCACAGGTCGTGAAGCTTTCTTT
CDR3: CASSESTGREAFF

V: TRBV3-1/TRBV3-2
size: -
D: -
J: TRBJ2-7
DNA: TGTGCCAGCAGCCAAGAGGGCACCGCCTACGAGCAGTACTTC
CDR3: CASSQEGTAYEQYF

V: TRBV29-1
size: -
D: TRBD1
J: TRBJ1-2
DNA: TGCAGCGTCGCCAGCAGGGGGACGAATAGTGGCTACACCTTC
CDR3: CSVASRGTNSGYTF

V: TRBV20-1
size: -
D: -
J: TRBJ1-1
DNA: TGCAGTGCTAGTCCGGGCTCAGGGCGGAAAACTGAAGCTTTCTTT
CDR3: CSASPGSGRKTEAFF

V: TRBV12-5
size: -
D: TRBD1
J: TRBJ1-2
DNA: TGTGCTAGTGGGGTCCCTTTGACTCGGGACAGGGGCTATGGCTACACCTTC
CDR3: CASGVPLTRDRGYGYTF

V: TRBV18
size: few
D: -
J: TRBJ1-5
DNA: TGTGCCAGCTCACCACAATCAAACAATCAGCCCCAGCATTTT
CDR3: CASSPQSNNQPQHF

V: TRBV7-8
size: -
D: -
J: TRBJ1-6
DNA: TGTGCCAATTTTTGGAGCTCCTATAATTCACCCCTCCACTTT
CDR3: CANFWSSYNSPLHF

V: TRBV7-9
size: -
D: -
J: TRBJ2-5
DNA: TGTGCCAGCAGCTTAGGACAGGACCCAGAGACCCAGTACTTC
CDR3: CASSLGQDPETQYF

V: TRBV18
size: -
D: TRBD1
J: TRBJ2-3
DNA: TGTGCCAGCTCACCGGGACAGGAAGATACGCAGTATTTT
CDR3: CASSPGQEDTQYF

V: TRBV2
size: few
D: -
J: TRBJ1-6
DNA: TGTGCCAGCAGTGGCCACGACAGTAAAAATTCACCCCTCCACTTT
CDR3: CASSGHDSKNSPLHF

V: TRBV6-5
size: -
D: TRBD1
J: TRBJ2-7
DNA: TGTGCCAGCAGAGGGGACAGGGAGCAGTACTTC
CDR3: CASRGDREQYF

V: TRBV3-1/TRBV3-2
size: -
D: -
J: TRBJ2-4
DNA: TGTGCCAGCAGCCAATTCCAGGAAAACATTCAGTACTTC
CDR3: CASSQFQENIQYF

V: TRBV7-9
size: -
D: TRBD1
J: TRBJ2-2
DNA: TGTGCCAGCAGCCAAGGGACAGGCCGCACCGGGGAGCTGTTTTTT
CDR3: CASSQGTGRTGELFF